The 23 T cell receptor beta chains below come from one sample, sequenced in a study of blood T cell repertoires in COVID-19. Repertoires were generated with immunoSEQ multiplex PCR, while TCRdb's copy carries only in-frame clones and drops some. Of a few hundred thousand clones detected, about 90% appear once; the ten largest clones hold 2% to 2.5%. Material for sequencing was peripheral blood. These TCRs come from a woman aged 55-70 years with COVID-19, enrolled during active disease.

The gene calls are TRBV7-9 and TRBJ1-1, with D maybe TRBD1 (5 bases). The CDR3 totals 13 residues. The V gene lost 7 bases and the J gene lost 4 bases, with 13 bases spanning the gap. In germline, CDR1 is SEHNR, CDR2 FQNEAQ (reference sequence). The CDR3 loop reads CASKNGGGTEAFF. The CDR3 nucleotides read TGTGCCAGCAAAAACGGCGGGGGCACTGAAGCTTTCTTT.

V gene TRBV9 combines with J gene TRBJ1-2, with a possible D match to TRBD1 (6 bases). Looked up from germline, CDR1 is SGDLS and CDR2 is YYNGEE. The germline V and J ends were trimmed by 7 bases and 2 bases, with 12 bases remaining between them. CDR3 length: 13 residues. CDR3 nucleotides: TGTGCCAGCCGCCACAGGGAGAACTATGGCTACACCTTC. Its translation: CASRHRENYGYTF. Drawing the rest from reference TRBV9 and TRBJ1-2, the complete variable domain is DSGVTQTPKHLITATGQRVTLRCSPRSGDLSVYWYQQSLDQGLQFLIQYYNGEERAKGNILERFSAQQFPDLHSELNLSSLELGDSALYFCASRHRENYGYTFGSGTRLTVV.

This clone was observed a few times. V gene TRBV7-2 combines with J gene TRBJ2-1; the D gene is possibly TRBD1 (5 bases). The CDR3 runs 12 residues. V dropped 5 bases and J dropped 9 bases, with 11 bases sitting between them. The germline V gene encodes CDR1 SGHTA and CDR2 FQGNSA. CDR3 amino acids: CASSQGFAEQFF. The DNA of the CDR3 is TGTGCCAGCAGCCAGGGTTTCGCTGAGCAGTTCTTC.

The V gene is TRBV6-2 or TRBV6-3, the J gene TRBJ2-1, with 7 bases lining up with TRBD1. The germline V gene has CDR1 MNHEY and CDR2 SVGEGT. This CDR3 contains 16 residues. Germline trimming cut 2 bases from V and 0 bases from J; bases unmatched to any gene: 4. Written as DNA, the CDR3 is TGTGCCAGCAGTTACGACAGGGCACTCTCCTACAATGAGCAGTTCTTC. Amino acids: CASSYDRALSYNEQFF.

J is TRBJ1-1 and V is TRBV3-1 (or the pseudogene TRBV3-2); 8 bases map to TRBD1. With V trimmed by 5 bases and J by 5 bases, 7 bases remained unmatched. CDR3 length: 14 residues. CDR1 is LGHDT, CDR2 YNNKEL, per germline (reference sequence). The CDR3 bases are TGTGCCAGCAGCAAAAGGCGACAGGGGACTGAAGCTTTCTTT. Translating gives CASSKRRQGTEAFF.

The chain employs TRBV4-2 and TRBJ1-1; 7 positions match TRBD1. Germline-derived CDR1 and CDR2 are LGHNA and YNFKEQ. CDR3 size: 14 residues. J was trimmed by 5 bases and V by 1 base; bases with no gene match: 4. The CDR3 nucleotides are TGTGCCAGCAGCCAAGGCCAGGGGGGAACTGAAGCTTTCTTT. Protein product: CASSQGQGGTEAFF.

This clone appeared once. V usage is TRBV2 and J usage is TRBJ1-1; a weak D match, TRBD1 (6 bases). Germline V gene data show CDR1 as SNHLY and CDR2 as FYNNEI. V was trimmed by 6 bases and J by 8 bases, leaving 16 bases between them. The CDR3 is 13 residues long. CDR3 in amino acids: CASSTYSGTEAFF. The CDR3, as DNA: TGTGCCAGCAGCACATACTCTGGGACAGAAGCTTTCTTT.

The J gene is TRBJ1-1, the V gene TRBV7-9, with a tentative D call TRBD1 (5 bases). Germline-derived CDR1 and CDR2 are SEHNR and FQNEAQ (reference sequence). The CDR3 contains 14 residues. V was trimmed by 3 bases and J by 6 bases, leaving 14 bases between them. The CDR3 DNA reads TGTGCCAGCAGCTTCCAGGGTTCGCACGCTGAAGCTTTCTTT. Encoded protein: CASSFQGSHAEAFF.

CDR3 DNA: TGTGCCAGCAGCAATCACTTCCGGAACACTGAAGCTTTCTTT. It is translated as CASSNHFRNTEAFF. The chain uses TRBV21-1 and TRBJ1-1. TRBV21-1 constitutes a pseudogene. This CDR3 has 14 residues.

The chain has TRBV30 and TRBJ1-6, with D possibly matching TRBD1 (6 bases). CDR1 is GTSNPN and CDR2 is SVGIG in the germline V gene (reference sequence). V dropped 1 base and J dropped 5 bases, with 6 bases sitting between them. The CDR3 has 13 amino acids. The CDR3 sequence: CAWSAGDNSPLHF. The CDR3 DNA reads as TGTGCCTGGAGTGCAGGGGATAATTCACCCCTCCACTTT.

The V call is TRBV4-1, the J call TRBJ2-7; possibly TRBD2 for D (6 bases). This CDR3 region has 17 residues. Germline V gene sequence: CDR1 MGHRA, CDR2 YSYEKL. The V end was cut by 4 bases, the J end by 0 bases, with 19 bases between. This chain's CDR3 is CASSRSPVTGGSYEQYF. CDR3 sequence (DNA): TGCGCCAGCAGCCGCTCACCGGTGACCGGGGGCTCCTACGAGCAGTACTTC.

V usage is TRBV28 and J usage is TRBJ2-3; D gene uncertain. CDR1 is MDHEN and CDR2 is SYDVKM in the germline V gene. CDR3 length: 18 residues. V dropped 4 bases and J dropped 0 bases, with 20 bases sitting between them. Here the CDR3 DNA reads TGTGCCAGCAGTTCACTATGGCAACCTGGTTCTAGCACAGATACGCAGTATTTT. Translated, it gives CASSSLWQPGSSTDTQYF.

The rearrangement links TRBV18 to TRBJ2-1; no clear D gene. The CDR3 runs to 16 residues. Deletions cut 2 bases from V and 0 bases from J, with 11 bases between. Per germline, CDR1 KGHSH and CDR2 LQKENI. Here the CDR3 reads CASSPVSVSSYNEQFF. The CDR3 DNA reads TGTGCCAGCTCACCAGTGTCGGTGAGCTCCTACAATGAGCAGTTCTTC.

This clone was detected a few times. The CDR3 nucleotides are TGTGCCAGCACCAGAACCCCTGGACTAGCGGGAACCGGGGAGCTGTTTTTT. Translation gives CASTRTPGLAGTGELFF. The chain carries TRBV3-1 (or the pseudogene TRBV3-2) and TRBJ2-2, with 12 bases matching TRBD2. This CDR3 has 17 residues. Germline loops: CDR1 LGHDT, CDR2 YNNKEL (reference sequence). The V gene end was trimmed by 7 bases and the J gene end by 5 bases; junction bases not matched to a gene: 11.

Of note for this clone: The identical CDR3 is also encoded by other nucleotide sequences in the sample. V gene TRBV6-5 combines with J gene TRBJ1-2, with D possibly TRBD1 on 6 matching bases. Germline values: CDR1 MNHEY, CDR2 SVGAGI. CDR3 length: 14 residues. V lost 2 bases, J lost 4 bases, and 11 bases lay in between. CDR3 nucleotides: TGTGCCAGCAGTTACGCCAGGGGTTCCTATGGCTACACCTTC. Protein product: CASSYARGSYGYTF.

This clone was recorded once. The chain combines TRBV5-1 with TRBJ2-2, with TRBD1 matching over 9 bases. This CDR3 spans 18 amino acids. Trimming took 4 bases from V and 5 from J; bases not matched to a gene: 15. In germline, CDR1 is SGHRS, CDR2 YFSETQ. CDR3 sequence: CASSQFHGTGSGTGELFF. CDR3 bases: TGCGCCAGCAGCCAATTTCACGGGACAGGGTCAGGGACCGGGGAGCTGTTTTTT. The complete variable domain, with remaining parts taken from reference TRBV5-1 and TRBJ2-2, reads KAGVTQTPRYLIKTRGQQVTLSCSPISGHRSVSWYQQTPGQGLQFLFEYFSETQRNKGNFPGRFSGRQFSNSRSEMNVSTLELGDSALYLCASSQFHGTGSGTGELFFGEGSRLTVL.

This chain connects TRBV7-3 to TRBJ1-1; D possibly corresponds to TRBD1 (6 bases). Looked up from germline, CDR1 is SGHTA and CDR2 is FQGTGA. The CDR3 loop spans 16 amino acids. Between the trimmed V and J ends, which lost 10 bases and 1 base, there was a span of 22 bases. CDR3 loop: CAIIVGRTEENTEAFF. In DNA form, the CDR3 reads TGTGCCATTATTGTCGGGAGGACAGAGGAGAACACTGAAGCTTTCTTT. The full variable domain, rest sourced from reference TRBV7-3 and TRBJ1-1, is GAGVSQTPSNKVTEKGKYVELRCDPISGHTALYWYRQSLGQGPEFLIYFQGTGAADDSGLPNDRFFAVRPEGSVSTLKIQRTERGDSAVYLCAIIVGRTEENTEAFFGQGTRLTVV.

The chain couples TRBV7-9 to TRBJ2-3; D gene uncertain. The CDR3 contains 13 residues. Per the germline V gene, CDR1 is SEHNR and CDR2 is FQNEAQ (reference sequence). V was pared by 7 bases and J by 1 base, with 9 bases between. In nucleotides, the CDR3 is TGTGCCAGCAACGTGGCTCGCACAGATACGCAGTATTTT. This codes for CASNVARTDTQYF.

Note on this clone: Other DNA sequences within the sample encode an identical CDR3. V usage is TRBV18 and J usage is TRBJ1-3; tentatively, D is TRBD1 (5 bases). The CDR3 has 13 amino acids. V lost 4 bases, J lost 4 bases, and 8 bases lay in between. The germline V gene encodes CDR1 KGHSH and CDR2 LQKENI. The chain's CDR3 is CASSLDRGNTIYF. The CDR3 DNA is TGTGCCAGCTCACTTGACAGAGGAAACACCATATATTTT.

The chain's CDR3 is CASSPRPQPYYGYTF. Here the CDR3 DNA reads TGTGCCAGCTCACCCAGACCACAGCCCTACTATGGCTACACCTTC. This sequence joins TRBV18 and TRBJ1-2; no reliable D call. V lost 3 bases to trimming and J lost 3 bases, with 14 bases between them. In germline, CDR1 is KGHSH, CDR2 LQKENI. This CDR3 region has 15 residues.

A few counts support this clone. The CDR3 is CASSEGPGIRPLPLHF. The CDR3 nucleotides are TGTGCCAGCAGTGAAGGTCCGGGGATCCGCCCTTTACCCCTCCACTTT. The rearrangement joins TRBV6-1 to TRBJ1-6; no clear D gene. CDR1 is MNHNS, CDR2 SASEGT, per germline. With 1 base removed from V and 12 bases from J, the gap between germline ends came to 19 bases. The length of the CDR3 is 16 residues.

As DNA, the CDR3 is TGCGCCAGCAGCCAAGCCGGGACTCCTATCGAGCAGTACTTC. Protein: CASSQAGTPIEQYF. The J gene is TRBJ2-7, the V gene TRBV4-1, with D perhaps TRBD2 (6 bases). CDR1 MGHRA and CDR2 YSYEKL come from the germline V gene. The CDR3 has 14 amino acids. Trimming removed 1 base at V and 6 bases at J, with 13 bases between.

The CDR3, as DNA: TGCGCCAGCAGTCGGGACAGTTGCCCCCCCTACGAGCAGTACTTC. Its protein product is CASSRDSCPPYEQYF. This chain connects TRBV10-1 to TRBJ2-7; 7 bases match TRBD1. Per germline, CDR1 WNHNN and CDR2 SYGVQD (reference sequence). This CDR3 contains 15 residues. Trimming took 5 bases from V and 2 from J; bases not matched to a gene: 9.